Shown below are 23 T cell receptor beta chains from a single sample sequenced in a study of blood T cell repertoires in COVID-19. Repertoires were generated with immunoSEQ multiplex PCR, while TCRdb's copy carries only in-frame clones and drops some. The table records roughly 52,000 clones, 86% of them present only once. The sequencing sample was made of peripheral blood. The receptors were sampled from a woman aged 80 or older with acute or convalescent COVID-19.

V gene TRBV6-5 combines with J gene TRBJ1-2; D possibly corresponds to TRBD1 (6 bases). CDR3 length: 13 residues. Trimming removed 6 bases at V and 8 bases at J, with 16 bases between. From germline, CDR1 is MNHEY and CDR2 SVGAGI. The CDR3 DNA follows: TGTGCCAGCAGCGGAAACAGGGTTGAGGGCTACACCTTC. Protein sequence: CASSGNRVEGYTF.

This clone was found once. The CDR3 bases are TGTGCCAGCACCGGACAGGGTCGGGGTGAGCAGTACTTC. It codes for CASTGQGRGEQYF. The V and J genes are TRBV28 and TRBJ2-7, with 8 bases fitting TRBD1. The ends lost 7 bases at V and 7 bases at J; junction bases unmatched: 9. Germline V lookup: CDR1 MDHEN, CDR2 SYDVKM. The CDR3 sequence is 13 residues long.

The chain carries TRBV4-1 and TRBJ2-7; possibly TRBD1 for D (6 bases). Trimming left V 0 bases short and J 6 bases short, with 9 bases between. The CDR3 runs 13 residues. Germline values: CDR1 MGHRA, CDR2 YSYEKL. The CDR3 protein is CASSQEEGGEQYF. DNA for the CDR3: TGCGCCAGCAGCCAAGAGGAAGGGGGCGAGCAGTACTTC.

The CDR3 region is CASSWGRGGTGELFF. The CDR3, as DNA: TGTGCCAGCAGCTGGGGCAGGGGTGGCACCGGGGAGCTGTTTTTT. J is TRBJ2-2 and V is TRBV7-9, with D tentatively TRBD1 (6 bases). This CDR3 is 15 amino acids long. CDR1 and CDR2 (germline): SEHNR, FQNEAQ (reference sequence). Trimming stripped 4 bases from V and 4 bases from J, with 13 bases between.

The chain carries TRBV4-2 and TRBJ2-7; the match to TRBD1 covers 9 bases. The CDR3 extends over 14 amino acids. Per the germline V gene, CDR1 is LGHNA and CDR2 is YNFKEQ. With V trimmed by 8 bases and J by 3 bases, 8 bases remained unmatched. DNA of the CDR3: TGTGCCAGCGGACCGACAGGGGGATTCTACGAGCAGTACTTC. It encodes CASGPTGGFYEQYF.

The chain links TRBV21-1 to TRBJ2-7; the D call of TRBD2 is as the table states it, not checked on the DNA. TRBV21-1 counts as a pseudogene. The CDR3 extends over 17 amino acids. CDR3: CASSEGLAGGRSYEQYV. The DNA for the CDR3 is TGTGCCAGCAGCGAAGGACTAGCGGGAGGCCGCTCCTACGAGCAGTACGTC.

This clone occurred once. CDR3: CATSRENLPGSEAFF. CDR3 sequence (DNA): TGTGCCACCAGCAGAGAAAATTTACCCGGGTCTGAAGCTTTCTTT. V and J are TRBV15 and TRBJ1-1, with unresolved D. V lost 0 bases and J 6 bases, leaving 14 bases between the germline ends. Germline V gives CDR1 LNHNV, CDR2 YYDKDF (reference sequence). This CDR3 comprises 15 residues.

The gene calls are TRBV25-1 and TRBJ1-2; D not resolved. The CDR3 runs to 12 residues. CDR1 is MGHDK and CDR2 is SYGVNS in the germline V gene. Trimming shortened V by 7 bases and J by 0 bases, and 6 bases separated the two germline ends. CDR3 sequence: CASNGANYGYTF. The CDR3, as DNA: TGTGCCAGCAACGGAGCTAACTATGGCTACACCTTC.

This chain uses TRBV3-1 (or the pseudogene TRBV3-2) with TRBJ1-2; D is possibly TRBD1 (5 bases). The CDR3 is 14 amino acids. V was shortened by 4 bases and J by 8 bases, with 17 bases between the two germline ends. The germline V gene encodes CDR1 LGHDT and CDR2 YNNKEL (reference sequence). CDR3 protein: CASSRPGREVGYTF. The CDR3 DNA is TGTGCCAGCAGCCGACCGGGCAGGGAGGTGGGCTACACCTTC.

This clone was found a few times. The rearrangement uses TRBV5-1 and TRBJ2-7, with TRBD2 matching 13 bases. V dropped 4 bases and J dropped 7; count of bases not matched to a gene: 5. The CDR3 has 14 amino acids. From germline, CDR1 is SGHRS and CDR2 YFSETQ. In nucleotides, the CDR3 is TGCGCCAGCAGCACTGGACTAGCGGGAGTTGAGCAGTACGTC. Translating gives CASSTGLAGVEQYV.

On this clone itself: No conserved phenylalanine or tryptophan is present at the end of the CDR3, so a read error is the likely explanation. The chain combines TRBV11-2 with TRBJ1-2; D is perhaps TRBD1 (6 bases). Germline V gives CDR1 SGHAT, CDR2 FQNNGV. V lost 0 bases, J lost 8 bases, and 13 bases lay in between. The length of the CDR3 is 14 residues. The CDR3 nucleotides read TGTGCCAGCAGCTTAGATCCCGGACAGTCGGGCTACACCTCC. It specifies CASSLDPGQSGYTS.

This clone appeared a single time. The chain links TRBV27 to TRBJ2-2, with a weak D call TRBD2 (5 bases). This CDR3 is built from 16 residues. Germline V CDR1 and CDR2: MNHEY, SMNVEV (reference sequence). V was shortened by 4 bases and J by 1 base, with 13 bases between the two germline ends. The CDR3 loop reads CASSSTGRLNTGELFF. For the CDR3, the DNA is TGTGCCAGCAGTTCAACGGGAAGGTTGAACACCGGGGAGCTGTTTTTT.

The chain couples TRBV3-1 (or the pseudogene TRBV3-2) to TRBJ2-7; weak D call: TRBD2 (6 bases). Trimming stripped 1 base from V and 7 bases from J, with 17 bases between. Looked up from germline, CDR1 is LGHDT and CDR2 is YNNKEL (reference sequence). This CDR3 comprises 15 residues. The CDR3 DNA follows: TGTGCCAGCAGCCAAGCCGTCGGAGGGTCGTGGGAGCAGTACTTC. It specifies CASSQAVGGSWEQYF.

A note on this clone: The sample contains more than one DNA sequence encoding this CDR3. The chain joins TRBV5-1 to TRBJ2-7; TRBD1 might be the D (6 bases). Germline V gene sequence: CDR1 SGHRS, CDR2 YFSETQ. This CDR3 has 13 residues. V lost 2 bases and J lost 3, with 9 bases in between. This CDR3 is CASSLGQYYEQYF. CDR3 bases: TGCGCCAGCAGCTTAGGACAGTACTACGAGCAGTACTTC.

This clone was observed a single time. The genes are TRBV3-1 (or the pseudogene TRBV3-2) and TRBJ1-3; 8 bases are shared with TRBD1. Trimming cost V 5 bases and J 2 bases; bases outside gene matches: 8. CDR1 and CDR2 from the germline V gene are LGHDT and YNNKEL (reference sequence). The CDR3 extends over 16 amino acids. CDR3 in amino acids: CASSYYTGGTGNTIYF. CDR3 DNA sequence: TGTGCCAGCAGCTATTACACAGGGGGGACTGGAAACACCATATATTTT.

The chain has TRBV7-8 and TRBJ2-2; D ambiguous. CDR1 is SGHVS, CDR2 FQNEAQ, per germline. V was shortened by 2 bases and J by 0 bases, with 10 bases between the two germline ends. The CDR3 length is 16 residues. This chain's CDR3 is CASSLYLTSNTGELFF. The CDR3 DNA follows: TGTGCCAGCAGCTTATATCTTACATCGAACACCGGGGAGCTGTTTTTT.

The chain combines TRBV5-6 with TRBJ1-1, with D perhaps matching TRBD1 (6 bases). The CDR3 extends over 15 amino acids. Trimming took off 5 bases at V and 1 base at J, with 15 bases between the two ends. Germline values: CDR1 SGHDT, CDR2 YYEEEE. Here the CDR3 DNA reads TGTGCCAGCAGTCGGAGACAGGTCCCGAACACTGAAGCTTTCTTT. It yields the protein CASSRRQVPNTEAFF.

The chain employs TRBV19 and TRBJ1-2; no clear D gene. Trimming removed 7 bases from V and 4 bases from J, with 16 bases in between. Germline CDR1 reads LNHDA; CDR2 reads SQIVND (reference sequence). The CDR3 extends over 14 amino acids. The CDR3, as DNA: TGTGCCAGTACCGCCTGGGGAGGTGGCTATGGCTACACCTTC. It specifies CASTAWGGGYGYTF. Using reference TRBV19 and TRBJ1-2 for the parts outside the CDR3, the full variable domain is DGGITQSPKYLFRKEGQNVTLSCEQNLNHDAMYWYRQDPGQGLRLIYYSQIVNDFQKGDIAEGYSVSREKKESFPLTVTSAQKNPTAFYLCASTAWGGGYGYTFGSGTRLTVV.

This chain uses TRBV13 with TRBJ1-3; the match to TRBD1 covers 11 bases. In germline, CDR1 is PRHDT, CDR2 FYEKMQ (reference sequence). This CDR3 contains 16 residues. Trimming removed 4 bases from V and 0 bases from J; junction bases left unmatched: 2. CDR3 loop: CASSWDRGDSGNTIYF. CDR3 nucleotides: TGTGCCAGCAGCTGGGACAGGGGGGACTCTGGAAACACCATATATTTT.

The chain recombines TRBV19 with TRBJ2-5; 7 positions match TRBD2. The germline V gene has CDR1 LNHDA and CDR2 SQIVND (reference sequence). The ends lost 2 bases at V and 5 bases at J; junction bases unmatched: 5. The CDR3 length is 14 residues. The CDR3 DNA sequence: TGTGCCAGTAGTATAATAGCGGGTACGGAGACCCAGTACTTC. It specifies CASSIIAGTETQYF.

J is TRBJ2-1 and V is TRBV7-9, with 9 bases lining up with TRBD2. The germline CDR1 and CDR2 sequences are SEHNR and FQNEAQ (reference sequence). V gave up 6 bases and J gave up 8 bases; unmatched junction bases: 11. The CDR3 totals 15 residues. CDR3 in amino acids: CASSQGLAGLDEQFF. The CDR3 nucleotides are TGTGCCAGCAGTCAGGGGCTAGCGGGATTGGATGAGCAGTTCTTC. The entire variable domain, with the rest obtained from reference TRBV7-9 and TRBJ2-1, is as follows: DTGVSQNPRHKITKRGQNVTFRCDPISEHNRLYWYRQTLGQGPEFLTYFQNEAQLEKSRLLSDRFSAERPKGSFSTLEIQRTEQGDSAMYLCASSQGLAGLDEQFFGPGTRLTVL.

The chain uses TRBV15 and TRBJ2-2, with a weak D call TRBD2 (5 bases). Per germline, CDR1 LNHNV and CDR2 YYDKDF (reference sequence). This CDR3 spans 14 amino acids. CDR3 sequence reads: CAHSVHPGTGELFF. The CDR3 nucleotides read TGTGCACATAGCGTCCACCCAGGCACCGGGGAGCTGTTTTTT.

DNA for the CDR3: TGTGCCAGCAGCTTGTTTGCTTTACAGGGCGAGTTCAATCAGCCCCAGCATTTT. It is translated as CASSLFALQGEFNQPQHF. The chain uses TRBV5-6 and TRBJ1-5; D possibly corresponds to TRBD1 (6 bases). CDR3 size: 18 residues. Germline V gives CDR1 SGHDT, CDR2 YYEEEE. The V and J ends lost 1 base and 3 bases respectively, with 20 bases between them.